This T cell receptor beta chain was identified during a study of blood T cell repertoires in COVID-19 (dated by TCRdb to the early 2020s). Study-wide context: Collaborator samples came from the United States, Italy and Spain and covered acute and convalescent phases of COVID-19. The material from the prospective study consisted of cDNA or gDNA derived from T cells, B-cell-depleted T cells, or PBMCs. Subjects who had been exposed to COVID-19, were actively infected with it, or had recovered from it provided the deeply sampled blood TCRbeta repertoires that made up the dataset. A freely available public database, intended as a resource for researchers studying the immune response to SARS-CoV-2, is where the repertoires were released. Samples came from the ongoing ImmuneRACE study (first 160 participants) plus 1,254 subjects from 6 global collaborators. Nearly every sample came with metadata listing a de-identified subject ID, COVID-19 status, age in years and sex. Where available, HLA class I and class II types were taken from metadata supplied by the sample provider and were not determined by assay-based typing. Points the paper makes about the study in general: The amount of clinical and demographic metadata varied by source and participant and was provided uncurated.

To note about this clone: What this receptor recognizes is not known. The record has no base qualities; no much larger clone is one base away.

TCRbeta CDR3 regions were amplified from genomic DNA using the immunoSEQ Assay, a bias-controlled multiplex PCR. The study's own analysis went as follows. The number of nucleated cells in each sample was estimated from the amplification of reference gene primers within the assay. To quantify the absolute abundance of each unique TCRbeta CDR3 rearrangement, sequence reads were collapsed and filtered. For each sample, productive Simpson clonality was calculated as the square root of Simpson's diversity index across productive rearrangements. As stored in TCRdb, this immuneACCESS dataset retains in-frame rearrangements with V and J assigned. A fraction of the clones does not appear; measured against another copy, unresolved V genes explain less than half of the discrepancy, and the remainder lacks a known reason. Clone size and V and J calls were adopted from that table, with D and trimming inferred from the DNA. Counted in this sample were more than 450,000 clones; approximately 90% of them appeared once. Of the sample, around 0.7% falls within the top ten clones.

There are 13 amino acids in the CDR3, from cysteine to phenylalanine inclusive. The entry retains the CDR3 DNA only, 39 bases that are in frame from base 1. The germline V gene specifies MNHEY as CDR1 and SVGAGI as CDR2. Cut back by 10 bases and 4 bases, the V and J ends lie 16 bases apart. Participants in the prospective study were aged roughly 18 to 100 years, lived in 20 to 25 United States geographic areas, and enrolled through a virtual design. In the prospective study, cohorts were assigned on the basis of participant-reported clinical history obtained from a screening survey and a study questionnaire. For ImmuneRACE Cohort 3, a participant was defined as recovered based on two consecutive negative NP/OP PCR tests, clearance by a healthcare professional, or resolution of symptoms. In the prospective study, whole blood, serum and a nasopharyngeal or oropharyngeal swab were collected from each participant by mobile phlebotomists. Prospective study participants could optionally give additional blood draws and questionnaires over a roughly two-month period. Before DNA extraction, blood samples from the prospective study were shipped at room temperature or frozen.

The rearranged chain carries TRBV6-5 and TRBJ1-1; a confident D gene designation cannot be given. The sequence came from a woman between 18 and 30 years old who had recovered from COVID-19. The sample was PBMCs or T cells enriched from blood (not recorded which). The bases are TGTGCCACCAACGGTCGGGAGGGCACTGAAGCTTTCTTT. This gives the protein CATNGREGTEAFF.